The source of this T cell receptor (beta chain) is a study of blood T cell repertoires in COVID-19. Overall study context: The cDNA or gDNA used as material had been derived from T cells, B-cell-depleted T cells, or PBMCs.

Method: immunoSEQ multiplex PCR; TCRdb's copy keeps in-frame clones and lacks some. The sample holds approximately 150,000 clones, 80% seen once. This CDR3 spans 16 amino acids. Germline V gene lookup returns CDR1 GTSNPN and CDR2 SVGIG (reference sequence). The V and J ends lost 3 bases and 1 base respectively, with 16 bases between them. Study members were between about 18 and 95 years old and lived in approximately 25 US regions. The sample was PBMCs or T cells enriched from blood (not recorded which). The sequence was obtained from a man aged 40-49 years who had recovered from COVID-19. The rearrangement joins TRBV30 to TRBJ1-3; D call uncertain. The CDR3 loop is CAWSRNSQFSGNTIYF. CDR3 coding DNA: TGTGCCTGGAGCCGAAACTCACAGTTTTCTGGAAACACCATATATTTT.